The source of this TCR beta chain is a study of glioma-infiltrating T cells. Findings and limits, study-wide: Tissue-blood divergence was below expectation in non-neoplastic patients, above in gliomas.

A word on this clonotype: Antigen specificity is unknown.

The CDR3 consists of 15 residues. Trimming cost V 0 bases and J 2 bases, with 12 bases left between them. Looked up from germline, CDR1 is DFQATT and CDR2 is SNEGSKA (reference sequence). The iRepertoire nested amplicon-rescue multiplex PCR amplified TCR alpha and beta CDR3s from RNA. TCRdb used MiXCR to reprocess the multiplex PCR reads, holding one entry per CDR3 protein. The sample holds fewer than 200,000 distinct CDR3 sequences; about 31% are singletons and the top ten take around 20%. The sample comprised glioma tissue, nonneoplastic brain tissue, or PBMCs (not recorded which). This clonotype was sampled from a human donor with low-grade glioma or glioblastoma, undergoing nonglioma brain surgery, or in good health (not recorded which). The chain couples TRBV20-1 to TRBJ2-3; a possible D gene is TRBD2 (6 bases). This CDR3 is CSARDVGGNTDTQYF. In DNA form, the CDR3 reads TGCAGTGCTAGAGATGTGGGAGGTAACACAGATACGCAGTATTTT.